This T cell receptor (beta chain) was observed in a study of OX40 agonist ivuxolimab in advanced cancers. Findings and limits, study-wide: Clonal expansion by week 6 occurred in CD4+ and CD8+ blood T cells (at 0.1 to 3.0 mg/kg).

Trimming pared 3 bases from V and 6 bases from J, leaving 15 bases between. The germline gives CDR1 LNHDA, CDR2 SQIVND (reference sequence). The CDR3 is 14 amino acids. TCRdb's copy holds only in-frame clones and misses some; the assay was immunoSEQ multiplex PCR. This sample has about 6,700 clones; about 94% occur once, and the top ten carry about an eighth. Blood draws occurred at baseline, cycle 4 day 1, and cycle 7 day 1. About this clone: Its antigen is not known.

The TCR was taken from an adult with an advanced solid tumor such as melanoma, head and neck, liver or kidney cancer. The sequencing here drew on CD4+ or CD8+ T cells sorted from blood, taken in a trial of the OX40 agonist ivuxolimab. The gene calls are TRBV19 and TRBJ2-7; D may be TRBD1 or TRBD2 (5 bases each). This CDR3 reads CASSMGGTVPEQYF. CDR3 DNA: TGTGCCAGTAGTATGGGTGGGACCGTTCCCGAGCAGTACTTC.